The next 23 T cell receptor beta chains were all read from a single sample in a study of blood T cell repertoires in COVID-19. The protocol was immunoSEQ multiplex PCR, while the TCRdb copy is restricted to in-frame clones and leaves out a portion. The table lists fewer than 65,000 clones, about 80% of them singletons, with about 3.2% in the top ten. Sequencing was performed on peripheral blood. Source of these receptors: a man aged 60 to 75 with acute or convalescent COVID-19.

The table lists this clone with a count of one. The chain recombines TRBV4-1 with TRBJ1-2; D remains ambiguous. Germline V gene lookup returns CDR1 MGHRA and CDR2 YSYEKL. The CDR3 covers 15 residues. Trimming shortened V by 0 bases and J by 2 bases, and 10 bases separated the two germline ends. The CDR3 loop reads CASSQDPGLNYGYTF. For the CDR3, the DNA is TGCGCCAGCAGCCAAGATCCCGGACTGAACTATGGCTACACCTTC.

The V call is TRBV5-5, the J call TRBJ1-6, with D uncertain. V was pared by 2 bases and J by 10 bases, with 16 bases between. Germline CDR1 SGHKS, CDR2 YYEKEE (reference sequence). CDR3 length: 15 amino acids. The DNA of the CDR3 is TGTGCCAGCAGCTTCTTTCTGGGTGTGGAGTCACCCCTCCACTTT. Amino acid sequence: CASSFFLGVESPLHF.

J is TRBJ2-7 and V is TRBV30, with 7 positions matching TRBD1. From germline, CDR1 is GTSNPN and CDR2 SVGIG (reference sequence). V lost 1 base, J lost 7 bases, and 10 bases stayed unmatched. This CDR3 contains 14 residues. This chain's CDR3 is CAWSADDRAREQYF. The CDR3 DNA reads TGTGCCTGGAGTGCCGATGACAGGGCAAGGGAGCAGTACTTC. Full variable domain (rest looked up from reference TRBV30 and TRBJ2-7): SQTIHQWPATLVQPVGSPLSLECTVEGTSNPNLYWYRQAAGRGLQLLFYSVGIGQISSEVPQNLSASRPQDRQFILSSKKLLLSDSGFYLCAWSADDRAREQYFGPGTRLTVT.

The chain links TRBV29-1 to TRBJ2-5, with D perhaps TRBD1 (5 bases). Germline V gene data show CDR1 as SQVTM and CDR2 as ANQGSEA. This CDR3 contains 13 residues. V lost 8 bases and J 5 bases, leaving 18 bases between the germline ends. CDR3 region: CSSERGSYETQYF. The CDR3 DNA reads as TGCAGCTCTGAAAGGGGTTCTTACGAGACCCAGTACTTC.

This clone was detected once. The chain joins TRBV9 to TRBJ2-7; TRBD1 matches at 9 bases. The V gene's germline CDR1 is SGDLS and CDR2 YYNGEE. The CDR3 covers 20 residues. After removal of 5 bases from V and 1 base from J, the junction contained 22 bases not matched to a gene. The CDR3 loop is CASRVRGGQGLPLESYEQYF. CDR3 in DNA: TGTGCCAGCAGAGTCCGGGGTGGACAGGGGCTTCCACTAGAGTCCTACGAGCAGTACTTC. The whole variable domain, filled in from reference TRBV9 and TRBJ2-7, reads DSGVTQTPKHLITATGQRVTLRCSPRSGDLSVYWYQQSLDQGLQFLIQYYNGEERAKGNILERFSAQQFPDLHSELNLSSLELGDSALYFCASRVRGGQGLPLESYEQYFGPGTRLTVT.

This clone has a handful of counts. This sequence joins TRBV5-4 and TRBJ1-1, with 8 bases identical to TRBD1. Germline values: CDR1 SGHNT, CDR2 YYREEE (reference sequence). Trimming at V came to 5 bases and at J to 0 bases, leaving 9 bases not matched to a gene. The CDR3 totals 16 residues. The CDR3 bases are TGTGCCAGCAGTCTTCCACAGGGGGGGGTGAACACTGAAGCTTTCTTT. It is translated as CASSLPQGGVNTEAFF.

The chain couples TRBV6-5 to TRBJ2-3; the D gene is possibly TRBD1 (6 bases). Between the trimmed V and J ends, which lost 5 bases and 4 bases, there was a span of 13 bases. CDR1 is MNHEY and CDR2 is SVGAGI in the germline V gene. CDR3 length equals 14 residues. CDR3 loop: CASSQQGIADTQYF. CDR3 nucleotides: TGTGCCAGCAGTCAACAGGGAATCGCAGATACGCAGTATTTT.

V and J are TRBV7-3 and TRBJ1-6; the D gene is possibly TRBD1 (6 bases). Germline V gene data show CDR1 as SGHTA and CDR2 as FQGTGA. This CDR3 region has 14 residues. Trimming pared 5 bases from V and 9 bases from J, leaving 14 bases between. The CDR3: CASSLGQSRSPLHF. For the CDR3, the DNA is TGTGCCAGCAGCCTCGGACAGTCACGTTCACCCCTCCACTTT.

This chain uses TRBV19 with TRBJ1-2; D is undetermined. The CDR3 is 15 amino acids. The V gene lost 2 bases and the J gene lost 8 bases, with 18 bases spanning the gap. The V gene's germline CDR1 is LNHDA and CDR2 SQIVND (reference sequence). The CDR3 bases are TGTGCCAGTAGTATAAGCCAGACTGGTCGGCGGGGCTACACCTTC. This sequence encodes CASSISQTGRRGYTF.

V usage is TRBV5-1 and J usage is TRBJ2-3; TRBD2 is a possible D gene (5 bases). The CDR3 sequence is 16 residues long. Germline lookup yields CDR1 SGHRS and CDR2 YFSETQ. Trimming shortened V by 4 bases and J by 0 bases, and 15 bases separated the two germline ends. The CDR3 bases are TGCGCCAGCAGCGCCGGGGTAGTTCCTAGCACAGATACGCAGTATTTT. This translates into CASSAGVVPSTDTQYF.

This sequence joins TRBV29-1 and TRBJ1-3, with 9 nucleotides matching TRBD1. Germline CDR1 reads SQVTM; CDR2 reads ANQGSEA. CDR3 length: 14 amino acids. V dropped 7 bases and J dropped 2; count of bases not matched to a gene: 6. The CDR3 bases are TGCAGCGCGGGACAGGGTATGGCTGGAAACACCATATATTTT. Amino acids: CSAGQGMAGNTIYF.

The CDR3 region is CASSSEGTGIGTEAFF. CDR3 DNA sequence: TGTGCCAGCAGCTCAGAAGGGACAGGGATCGGCACTGAAGCTTTCTTT. The chain employs TRBV7-8 and TRBJ1-1; 9 nucleotides match TRBD1. CDR3 length: 16 residues. V trimming: 4 bases; J trimming: 4 bases; junction bases outside the gene matches: 10. Per the germline V gene, CDR1 is SGHVS and CDR2 is FQNEAQ.

CDR3 sequence (DNA): TGTGCCAGTTCCGGGACAGCGAGGAACACCATATATTTT. Protein product: CASSGTARNTIYF. The chain uses TRBV19 and TRBJ1-3, with 7 positions matching TRBD1. This CDR3 spans 13 amino acids. CDR1 is LNHDA and CDR2 is SQIVND in the germline V gene (reference sequence). Trimming at V came to 8 bases and at J to 7 bases, leaving 8 bases not matched to a gene. Looking up the rest from reference TRBV19 and TRBJ1-3 gives the full variable domain: DGGITQSPKYLFRKEGQNVTLSCEQNLNHDAMYWYRQDPGQGLRLIYYSQIVNDFQKGDIAEGYSVSREKKESFPLTVTSAQKNPTAFYLCASSGTARNTIYFGEGSWLTVV.

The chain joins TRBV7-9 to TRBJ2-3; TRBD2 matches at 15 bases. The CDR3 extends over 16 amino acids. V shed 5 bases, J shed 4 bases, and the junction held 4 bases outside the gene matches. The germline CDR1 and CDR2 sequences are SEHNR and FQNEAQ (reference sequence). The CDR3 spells CASSLGLAGGPDTQYF. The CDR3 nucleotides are TGTGCCAGCAGCCTCGGACTAGCGGGGGGGCCAGATACGCAGTATTTT.

The CDR3 protein is CASSFSDEGGYTF. CDR3 DNA sequence: TGTGCCAGCAGCTTTAGTGATGAGGGAGGCTACACCTTC. V gene TRBV11-2 combines with J gene TRBJ1-2; no definite D call. Germline V gene lookup returns CDR1 SGHAT and CDR2 FQNNGV. The CDR3 has 13 residues. Trimming took off 3 bases at V and 8 bases at J, with 13 bases between the two ends.

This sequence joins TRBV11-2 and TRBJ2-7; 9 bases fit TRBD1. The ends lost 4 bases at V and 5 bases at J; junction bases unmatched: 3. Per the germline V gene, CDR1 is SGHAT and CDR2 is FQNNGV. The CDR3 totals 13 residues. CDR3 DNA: TGTGCCAGCAGCTCAGACAGGGGGGACGAGCAGTACTTC. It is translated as CASSSDRGDEQYF.

The CDR3 spells CAITGTSGGTDTQYF. For the CDR3, the DNA is TGTGCCATCACCGGGACTAGCGGGGGCACAGATACGCAGTATTTT. The chain carries TRBV10-3 and TRBJ2-3; 13 bases are a match to TRBD2. With 7 bases clipped from V and 1 base from J, the junction kept 2 bases outside the gene matches. The CDR3 is 15 amino acids. CDR1 and CDR2 (germline): ENHRY, SYGVKD.

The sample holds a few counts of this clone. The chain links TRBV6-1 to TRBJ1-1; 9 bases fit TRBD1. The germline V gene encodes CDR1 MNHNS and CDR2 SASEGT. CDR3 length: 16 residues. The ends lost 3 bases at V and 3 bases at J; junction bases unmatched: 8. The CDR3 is CASSDTTGGKDTEAFF. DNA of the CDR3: TGTGCCAGCAGTGACACCACAGGGGGCAAGGACACTGAAGCTTTCTTT.

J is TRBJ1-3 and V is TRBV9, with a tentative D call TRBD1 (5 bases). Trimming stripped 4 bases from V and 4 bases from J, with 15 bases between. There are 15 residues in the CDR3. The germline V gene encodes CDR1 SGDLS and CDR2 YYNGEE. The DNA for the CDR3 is TGTGCCAGCAGCCAATCCGGACAAACCGGAAACACCATATATTTT. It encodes CASSQSGQTGNTIYF.

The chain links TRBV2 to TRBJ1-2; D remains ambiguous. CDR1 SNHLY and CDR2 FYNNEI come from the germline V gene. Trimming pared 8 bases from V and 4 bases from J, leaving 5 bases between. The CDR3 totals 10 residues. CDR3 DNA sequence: TGTGCCAGCGCGCTCTATGGCTACACCTTC. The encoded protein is CASALYGYTF.

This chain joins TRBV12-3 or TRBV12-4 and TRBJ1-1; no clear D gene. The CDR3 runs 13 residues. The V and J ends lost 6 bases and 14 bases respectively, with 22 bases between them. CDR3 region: CASSETRNTRSFF. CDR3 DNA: TGTGCCAGCAGCGAAACCCGAAACACCCGATCCTTCTTT.

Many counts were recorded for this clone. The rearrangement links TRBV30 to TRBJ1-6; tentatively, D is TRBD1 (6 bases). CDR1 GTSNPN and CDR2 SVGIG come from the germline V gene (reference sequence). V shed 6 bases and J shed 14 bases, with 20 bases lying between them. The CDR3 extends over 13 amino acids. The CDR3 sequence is CACYRNRPGALHF. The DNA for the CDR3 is TGTGCCTGTTACAGGAATCGGCCAGGGGCCCTCCACTTT.

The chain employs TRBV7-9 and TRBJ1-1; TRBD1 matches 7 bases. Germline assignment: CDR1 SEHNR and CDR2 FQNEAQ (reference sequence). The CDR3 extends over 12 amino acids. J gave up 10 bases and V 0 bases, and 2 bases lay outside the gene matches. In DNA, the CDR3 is TGTGCCAGCAGCTTAGCTCAGGGGGGAGCTTTCTTT. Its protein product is CASSLAQGGAFF.